Following are 15 T cell receptor beta chains from one sample sequenced in a study of T cell changes during pregnancy in multiple sclerosis. Data came from immunoSEQ multiplex PCR; TCRdb stores just in-frame clones and leaves some out. Of just over 90,000 clones listed, roughly 91% are singletons. The source material was peripheral blood, sampled after pregnancy. The receptors were gathered from a female donor in good health, enrolled as a control in a pregnancy study.

This chain links TRBV15 with TRBJ1-1, with D possibly being TRBD1 (6 bases). Trimming shortened V by 1 base and J by 6 bases, and 12 bases separated the two germline ends. Germline lookup yields CDR1 LNHNV and CDR2 YYDKDF (reference sequence). The CDR3 is 14 residues long. The CDR3 loop reads CATSRAGESPEAFF. In DNA, the CDR3 is TGTGCCACCAGCAGAGCAGGGGAATCCCCTGAAGCTTTCTTT. The full variable domain, in which reference TRBV15 and TRBJ1-1 provide the parts outside the CDR3, is DAMVIQNPRYQVTQFGKPVTLSCSQTLNHNVMYWYQQKSSQAPKLLFHYYDKDFNNEADTPDNFQSRRPNTSFCFLDIRSPGLGDTAMYLCATSRAGESPEAFFGQGTRLTVV.

This clone has a single count. The chain employs TRBV5-1 and TRBJ2-2, with TRBD1 matching over 8 bases. The CDR3 is 19 residues long. Germline CDR1 and CDR2: SGHRS and YFSETQ. Trimming removed 0 bases from V and 3 bases from J; junction bases left unmatched: 13. The CDR3 here is CASSLVTVAGTGDTGELFF. The CDR3 DNA sequence: TGCGCCAGCAGCTTGGTGACCGTCGCAGGGACAGGTGACACCGGGGAGCTGTTTTTT.

The chain links TRBV2 to TRBJ2-2; D gene ambiguous. The CDR3 covers 12 residues. CDR1 and CDR2 from the germline V gene are SNHLY and FYNNEI. The V gene lost 8 bases and the J gene lost 3 bases, with 7 bases spanning the gap. In DNA, the CDR3 is TGTGCCAGCGGCATTGACACCGGGGAGCTGTTTTTT. Residues: CASGIDTGELFF.

This clone occurred a few times. The chain employs TRBV7-9 and TRBJ1-1, with D possibly matching TRBD1 (5 bases). V was trimmed by 4 bases and J by 3 bases, leaving 9 bases between them. CDR3 length: 13 residues. Germline values: CDR1 SEHNR, CDR2 FQNEAQ (reference sequence). The CDR3 sequence: CASSSTGYTEAFF. The CDR3 DNA reads TGTGCCAGCAGCTCAACAGGTTACACTGAAGCTTTCTTT.

The V call is TRBV29-1, the J call TRBJ1-3; unclear D gene. The germline V gene encodes CDR1 SQVTM and CDR2 ANQGSEA. This CDR3 spans 13 amino acids. V was shortened by 4 bases and J by 0 bases, with 7 bases between the two germline ends. The CDR3 sequence is CSVALSSGNTIYF. CDR3 nucleotides: TGCAGCGTTGCACTAAGCTCTGGAAACACCATATATTTT.

This clone was counted only a few times. This chain joins TRBV7-3 and TRBJ1-1; D might be TRBD1 (5 bases). Germline CDR1 reads SGHTA; CDR2 reads FQGTGA. This CDR3 region has 13 residues. Trimming took 4 bases from V and 2 from J, leaving 8 bases between them. The CDR3 DNA is TGTGCCAGCAGCTCCCAGGGAAACACTGAAGCTTTCTTT. It encodes CASSSQGNTEAFF.

This clone appeared once. The J gene is TRBJ1-5, the V gene TRBV4-1; D possibly corresponds to TRBD1 (5 bases). The CDR3 is 14 amino acids. Germline-derived CDR1 and CDR2 are MGHRA and YSYEKL. V lost 2 bases to trimming and J lost 8 bases, with 13 bases between them. CDR3 coding DNA: TGCGCCAGCAGCCAATACGTTGAAGGGGAGCCCCAGCATTTT. This translates into CASSQYVEGEPQHF.

The V and J genes are TRBV7-3 and TRBJ1-3, with 8 bases aligning to TRBD1. The V segment lost 5 bases and the J segment 0 bases; nucleotides outside the gene matches: 3. The CDR3 sequence is 15 residues long. Germline CDR1 and CDR2: SGHTA and FQGTGA. The CDR3 region has the DNA TGTGCCAGCAGCCCAGGGGGCAGCTCTGGAAACACCATATATTTT. The encoded protein is CASSPGGSSGNTIYF.

The genes are TRBV7-2 and TRBJ2-7; TRBD2 is a possible D gene (7 bases). The V gene lost 1 base and the J gene lost 0 bases, with 16 bases spanning the gap. CDR3 size: 17 residues. The germline V gene has CDR1 SGHTA and CDR2 FQGNSA. The CDR3 sequence: CASSLGYGGGSSYEQYF. The CDR3 DNA follows: TGTGCCAGCAGCTTAGGGTATGGGGGGGGCAGCTCCTACGAGCAGTACTTC.

The rearrangement links TRBV2 to TRBJ1-2; tentative D call: TRBD1 (5 bases). This CDR3 has 14 amino acids. Germline V lookup: CDR1 SNHLY, CDR2 FYNNEI. The ends were cut back, 5 bases at V and 7 bases at J, with 17 bases in the middle. CDR3 sequence: CASSYGRESGGYTF. CDR3 nucleotides: TGTGCCAGCAGTTACGGCAGGGAATCGGGTGGCTACACCTTC.

DNA for the CDR3: TGTGCCAGCAGCTTGTCCAGGGTGGGTGAGCAGTTCTTC. Encoded protein: CASSLSRVGEQFF. The chain combines TRBV7-9 with TRBJ2-1; D may be TRBD1 (5 bases). CDR3 length: 13 amino acids. CDR1 is SEHNR, CDR2 FQNEAQ, per germline (reference sequence). V was pared by 3 bases and J by 9 bases, with 12 bases between.

This clone was seen more than once but under ten times. V gene TRBV7-9 combines with J gene TRBJ1-2, with TRBD1 matching 11 bases. Looked up from germline, CDR1 is SEHNR and CDR2 is FQNEAQ (reference sequence). V shed 5 bases and J 6 bases; nucleotides not matched to a gene: 2. The CDR3 totals 13 residues. The CDR3 reads CASSRGQGDGYTF. CDR3 bases: TGTGCCAGCAGCCGGGGACAGGGGGATGGCTACACCTTC.

The CDR3, as DNA: TGTGCCAGCTCACCATCGTACAGGCAGGTTGAAGCTTTCTTT. It yields the protein CASSPSYRQVEAFF. This chain uses TRBV18 with TRBJ1-1; the D gene is possibly TRBD1 (5 bases). CDR1 and CDR2 from the germline V gene are KGHSH and LQKENI. The CDR3 is 14 amino acids. The V and J ends lost 2 bases and 7 bases respectively, with 14 bases between them.

The CDR3 region is CASSLFVAGRFHEQFF. The CDR3, as DNA: TGTGCCAGCAGTTTATTTGTAGCGGGGAGGTTCCATGAGCAGTTCTTC. The V and J genes are TRBV28 and TRBJ2-1, with TRBD2 matching over 8 bases. The V gene end was trimmed by 1 base and the J gene end by 8 bases; junction bases not matched to a gene: 10. Germline values: CDR1 MDHEN, CDR2 SYDVKM. The CDR3 totals 16 residues. The full variable domain, rest sourced from reference TRBV28 and TRBJ2-1, is DVKVTQSSRYLVKRTGEKVFLECVQDMDHENMFWYRQDPGLGLRLIYFSYDVKMKEKGDIPEGYSVSREKKERFSLILESASTNQTSMYLCASSLFVAGRFHEQFFGPGTRLTVL.

The chain links TRBV19 to TRBJ1-6; maybe TRBD1 (6 bases). The CDR3 is 15 amino acids. V was trimmed by 6 bases and J by 9 bases, leaving 18 bases between them. The germline gives CDR1 LNHDA, CDR2 SQIVND (reference sequence). CDR3 region: CASRRNREEGSPLHF. The CDR3, as DNA: TGTGCCAGTAGGAGAAACAGGGAAGAGGGTTCACCCCTCCACTTT.